These T cell receptor beta chains were read from a single sample in a study of cytomegalovirus exposure and HLA in healthy donors. The protocol was immunoSEQ multiplex PCR, while the TCRdb copy is restricted to in-frame clones and leaves out a portion. The data contain around 190,000 clones, 65% to 85% of them singletons. The sequenced sample was PBMCs. Receptors were obtained from a man aged 40-49 years in good health and CMV-seropositive. Each CDR3 is given with its conserved first and last residue. The D gene is left open where the match is weak. Size values are once, few and many counts, or a class for expanded clones, and some rows have none.

TGTGCCAGCACCCTATCGGGTGAGCAGTTCTTC CASTLSGEQFF TRBV27 - once TRBJ2-1
TGTGCCAGCAGTTATTTCCAGGGAGGTGAAAAACTGTTTTTT CASSYFQGGEKLFF TRBV6-5 - - TRBJ1-4
TGTGCCAGCACCGACTCGCACTCTGGGGCCAACGTCCTGACTTTC CASTDSHSGANVLTF TRBV25-1 - few TRBJ2-6
TGTGCCAGCAGCTTAGGGGGGACAGCAAGTAAAGAGACCCAGTACTTC CASSLGGTASKETQYF TRBV7-2 TRBD1 - TRBJ2-5
TGCGCCAGCAGCCAAGATCGTTCTAGGAACAGGGGGGGCTATGGCTACACCTTC CASSQDRSRNRGGYGYTF TRBV4-1 TRBD1 - TRBJ1-2
TGCAGCGTTGAAGATCCGAGTAGCGGGAGATTCTACAATGAGCAGTTCTTC CSVEDPSSGRFYNEQFF TRBV29-1 TRBD2 once TRBJ2-1
TGTGCCAGCAGCTTGGCCTCGCGGGGGGTGGAATTC CASSLASRGVEF TRBV5-6 TRBD2 - TRBJ2-7
TGTGCCAGCAGCGCCTTTCAGGGGAGCGCAGATACGCAGTATTTT CASSAFQGSADTQYF TRBV9 - - TRBJ2-3
TGTGCCAGCAGTTTATGGGGACAGACCTCCACCGGGGAGCTGTTTTTT CASSLWGQTSTGELFF TRBV27 TRBD1 - TRBJ2-2
TGTGCCAGCAGTCTTAAGCCCGGGACAGCCTACGAGCAGTACTTC CASSLKPGTAYEQYF TRBV27 TRBD1 - TRBJ2-7
TGTGCCAGTGGACAGGGTCGCTACACCTTC CASGQGRYTF TRBV6-5 TRBD1 - TRBJ1-2
TGTGCCAGCAGTTTCCCAGGGAACTACGAGCAGTACTTC CASSFPGNYEQYF TRBV27 - - TRBJ2-7
TGTGCCAGCAACCATCTGGTTGGGGGGGAGACCCAGTACTTC CASNHLVGGETQYF TRBV7-9 - - TRBJ2-5
TGTGCCAGTTCCAAGGGGGCCCGCTACGAGCAGTACTTC CASSKGARYEQYF TRBV19 TRBD1 - TRBJ2-7
TGCGCCAGCAGCTTAGCGGCTAGCACAGATACGCAGTATTTT CASSLAASTDTQYF TRBV5-1 - - TRBJ2-3
TGTGCCAGCAGCCAAGATTCCCAGCGGTCGAACACCGGGGAGCTGTTTTTT CASSQDSQRSNTGELFF TRBV4-2 - - TRBJ2-2
TGTGCCAGCAGCTTAATTATCCCCGACTATGGCTACACCTTC CASSLIIPDYGYTF TRBV5-6 - - TRBJ1-2
TGTGCCAGCAGTCTTATAGCCGGAACTAGCACAGATACGCAGTATTTT CASSLIAGTSTDTQYF TRBV27 - - TRBJ2-3
TGTGCCAGCAGCTTAGGAACTCTACACAATGAGCAGTTCTTC CASSLGTLHNEQFF TRBV7-2 - - TRBJ2-1
TGCGCCAGCAGCGTGTGGGGACTAGCGGCCAATGAGCAGTTCTTC CASSVWGLAANEQFF TRBV10-2 TRBD2 - TRBJ2-1